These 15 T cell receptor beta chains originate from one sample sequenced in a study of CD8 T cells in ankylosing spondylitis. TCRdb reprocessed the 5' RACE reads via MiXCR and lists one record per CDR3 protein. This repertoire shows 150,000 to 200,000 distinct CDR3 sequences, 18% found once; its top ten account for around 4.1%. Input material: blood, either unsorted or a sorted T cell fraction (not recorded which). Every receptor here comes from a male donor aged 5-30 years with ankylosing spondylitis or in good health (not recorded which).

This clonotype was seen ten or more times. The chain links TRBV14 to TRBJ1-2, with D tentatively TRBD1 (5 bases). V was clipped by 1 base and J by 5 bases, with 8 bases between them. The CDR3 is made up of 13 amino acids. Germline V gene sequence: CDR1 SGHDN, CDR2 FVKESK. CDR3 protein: CASSQVQGYGYTF. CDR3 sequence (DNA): TGTGCCAGCAGCCAAGTGCAGGGATATGGCTACACCTTC.

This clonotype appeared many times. DNA of the CDR3: TGTGCCAGCAGTCCCTTGGACAGGGGGGCCTACGAGCAGTACTTC. Its translation is CASSPLDRGAYEQYF. V and J are TRBV28 and TRBJ2-7; 10 positions agree with TRBD1. V lost 5 bases to trimming and J lost 2 bases; unmatched junction nucleotides: 6. This CDR3 is built from 15 residues. Germline V CDR1 and CDR2: MDHEN, SYDVKM.

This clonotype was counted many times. The CDR3 region has the DNA TGTGCCACCAGCAGAGTCAGGGGAAGGTACAATGAGCAGTTCTTC. Residues: CATSRVRGRYNEQFF. This chain connects TRBV15 to TRBJ2-1, with a possible D match to TRBD1 (6 bases). The CDR3 runs to 15 residues. The ends were cut back, 1 base at V and 4 bases at J, with 11 bases in the middle. Germline CDR1 and CDR2: LNHNV and YYDKDF (reference sequence).

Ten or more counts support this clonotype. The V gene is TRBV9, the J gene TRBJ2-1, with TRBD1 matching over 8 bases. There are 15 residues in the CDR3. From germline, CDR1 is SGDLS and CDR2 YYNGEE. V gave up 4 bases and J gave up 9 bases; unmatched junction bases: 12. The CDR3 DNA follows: TGTGCCAGCAGCCCCCATACAGGGGGTGTAGGTGAGCAGTTCTTC. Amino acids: CASSPHTGGVGEQFF.

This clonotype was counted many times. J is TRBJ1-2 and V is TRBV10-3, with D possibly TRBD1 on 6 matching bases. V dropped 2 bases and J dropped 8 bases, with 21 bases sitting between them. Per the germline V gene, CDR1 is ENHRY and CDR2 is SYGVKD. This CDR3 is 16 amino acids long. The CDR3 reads CAISELGGGGAGGYTF. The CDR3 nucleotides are TGTGCCATCAGTGAGCTCGGGGGCGGGGGCGCCGGCGGCTACACCTTC.

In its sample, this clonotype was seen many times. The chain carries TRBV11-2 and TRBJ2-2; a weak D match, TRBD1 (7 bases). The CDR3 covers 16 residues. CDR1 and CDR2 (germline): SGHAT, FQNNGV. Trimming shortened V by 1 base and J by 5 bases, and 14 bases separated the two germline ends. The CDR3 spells CASSLVMTGRTGELFF. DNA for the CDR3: TGTGCCAGCAGCTTAGTAATGACAGGGAGGACCGGGGAGCTGTTTTTT.

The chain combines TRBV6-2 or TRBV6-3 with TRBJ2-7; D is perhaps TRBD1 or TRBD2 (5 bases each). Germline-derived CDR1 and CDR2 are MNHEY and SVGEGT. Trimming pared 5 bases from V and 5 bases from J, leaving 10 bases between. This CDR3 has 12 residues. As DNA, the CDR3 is TGTGCCAGCAGTCCCTGGGGGAACGAGCAGTACTTC. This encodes CASSPWGNEQYF.

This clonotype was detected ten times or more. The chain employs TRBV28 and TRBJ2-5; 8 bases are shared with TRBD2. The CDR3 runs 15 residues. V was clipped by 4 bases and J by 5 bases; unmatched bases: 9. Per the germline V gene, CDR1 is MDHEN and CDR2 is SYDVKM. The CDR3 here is CASSSPGLGLETQYF. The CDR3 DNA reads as TGTGCCAGCAGTTCACCGGGACTAGGGCTGGAGACCCAGTACTTC.

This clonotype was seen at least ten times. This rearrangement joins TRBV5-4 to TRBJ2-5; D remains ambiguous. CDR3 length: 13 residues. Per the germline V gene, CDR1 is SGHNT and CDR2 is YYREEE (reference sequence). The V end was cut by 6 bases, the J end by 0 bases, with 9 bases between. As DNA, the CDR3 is TGTGCCAGCATCCTGGATAACCAAGAGACCCAGTACTTC. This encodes CASILDNQETQYF.

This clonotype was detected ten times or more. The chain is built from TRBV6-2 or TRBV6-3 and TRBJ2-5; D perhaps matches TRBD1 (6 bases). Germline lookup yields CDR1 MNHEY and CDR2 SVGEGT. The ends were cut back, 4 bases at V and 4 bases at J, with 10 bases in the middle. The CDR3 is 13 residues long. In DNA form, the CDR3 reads TGTGCCAGCAGTTCTACAGGGAGAGAGACCCAGTACTTC. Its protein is CASSSTGRETQYF.

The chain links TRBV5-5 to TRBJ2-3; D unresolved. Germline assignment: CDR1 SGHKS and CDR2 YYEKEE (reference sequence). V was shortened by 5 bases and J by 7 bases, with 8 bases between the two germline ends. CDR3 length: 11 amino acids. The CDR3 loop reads CASSRANTQYF. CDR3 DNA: TGTGCCAGCAGTCGAGCAAATACGCAGTATTTT.

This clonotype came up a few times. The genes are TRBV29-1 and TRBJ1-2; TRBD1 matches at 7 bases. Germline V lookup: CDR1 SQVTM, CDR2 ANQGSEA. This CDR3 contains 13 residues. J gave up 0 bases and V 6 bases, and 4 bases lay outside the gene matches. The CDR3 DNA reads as TGCAGCGTCGGAGGGGGCCCTAACTATGGCTACACCTTC. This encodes CSVGGGPNYGYTF.

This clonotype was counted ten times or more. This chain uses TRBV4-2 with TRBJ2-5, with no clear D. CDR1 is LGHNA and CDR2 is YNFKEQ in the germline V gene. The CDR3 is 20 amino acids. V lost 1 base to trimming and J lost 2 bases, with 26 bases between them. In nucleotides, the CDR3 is TGTGCCAGCAGCCAAGGGGCTCTCTCCCGTCCGGAAATATTACAAGAGACCCAGTACTTC. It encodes CASSQGALSRPEILQETQYF.

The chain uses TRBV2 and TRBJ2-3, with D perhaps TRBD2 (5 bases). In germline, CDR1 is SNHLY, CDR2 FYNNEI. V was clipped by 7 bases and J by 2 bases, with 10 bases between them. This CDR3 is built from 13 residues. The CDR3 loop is CASNRGYTDTQYF. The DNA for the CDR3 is TGTGCCAGCAACCGGGGATACACAGATACGCAGTATTTT.

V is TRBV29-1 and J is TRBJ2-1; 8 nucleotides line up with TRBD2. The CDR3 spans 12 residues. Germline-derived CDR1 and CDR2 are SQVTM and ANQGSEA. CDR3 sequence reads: CAGTRGENEQFF. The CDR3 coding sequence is TGCGCGGGAACGCGGGGGGAGAATGAGCAGTTCTTC.